This T cell receptor (beta chain) was captured by sequencing in a study of OX40 agonist ivuxolimab in advanced cancers. Notes on the study in general: There were, on average, more expanded clones in CD8+ T cells than in CD4+. There were also nonresponders showing low normalized T-cell clonal expansion. Clonal expansion was seen in CD4+ and CD8+ blood T cells by week 6 at 0.1 to 3.0 mg/kg.

Sequencing used immunoSEQ multiplex PCR; TCRdb keeps in-frame clones, though not all of them. Here the sample spans tens of thousands of clones, around nine tenths being singletons. In germline, CDR1 is SQVTM, CDR2 ANQGSEA. This CDR3 contains 13 residues. About this clone: Its target is not known.

The V and J genes are TRBV29-1 and TRBJ2-1; possibly TRBD1 for D (6 bases). This clonotype was obtained from an adult with an advanced solid tumor such as melanoma, head and neck, liver or kidney cancer. The sequenced sample was CD4+ or CD8+ T cells sorted from blood, obtained in a trial of the OX40 agonist ivuxolimab. CDR3 residues: CSLQGSSYNEQFF. In DNA form, the CDR3 reads TGCAGTCTGCAGGGGAGCTCCTACAATGAGCAGTTCTTC.